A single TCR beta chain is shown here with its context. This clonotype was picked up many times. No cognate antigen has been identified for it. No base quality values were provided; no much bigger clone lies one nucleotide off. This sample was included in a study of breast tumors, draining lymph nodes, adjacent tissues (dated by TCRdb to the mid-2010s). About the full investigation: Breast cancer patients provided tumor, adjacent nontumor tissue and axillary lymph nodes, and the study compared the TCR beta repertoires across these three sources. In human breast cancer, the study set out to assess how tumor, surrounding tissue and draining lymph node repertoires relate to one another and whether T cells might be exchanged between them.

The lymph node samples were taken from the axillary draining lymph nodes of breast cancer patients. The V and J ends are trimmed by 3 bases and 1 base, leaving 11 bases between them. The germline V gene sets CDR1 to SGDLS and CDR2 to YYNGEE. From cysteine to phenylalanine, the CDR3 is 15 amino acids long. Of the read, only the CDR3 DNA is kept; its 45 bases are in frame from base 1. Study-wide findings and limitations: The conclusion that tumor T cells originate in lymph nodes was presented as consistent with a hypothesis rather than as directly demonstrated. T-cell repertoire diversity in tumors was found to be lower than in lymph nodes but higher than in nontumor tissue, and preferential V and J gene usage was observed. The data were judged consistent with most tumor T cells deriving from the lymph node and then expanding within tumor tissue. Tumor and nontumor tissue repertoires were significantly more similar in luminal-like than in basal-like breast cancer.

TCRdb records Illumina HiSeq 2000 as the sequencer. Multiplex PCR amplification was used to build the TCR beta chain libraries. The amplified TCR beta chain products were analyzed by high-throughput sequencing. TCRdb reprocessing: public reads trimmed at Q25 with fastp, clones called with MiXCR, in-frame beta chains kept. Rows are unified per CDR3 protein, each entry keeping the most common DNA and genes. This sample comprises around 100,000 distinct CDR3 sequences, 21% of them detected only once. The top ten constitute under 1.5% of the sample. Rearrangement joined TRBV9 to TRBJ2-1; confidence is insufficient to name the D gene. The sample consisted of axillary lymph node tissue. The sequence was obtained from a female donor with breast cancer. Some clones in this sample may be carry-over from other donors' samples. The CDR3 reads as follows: CASSAAGQSYNEQFF. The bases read TGTGCCAGCAGCGCCGCCGGGCAGTCCTACAATGAGCAGTTCTTC.